This is a list of T cell receptor beta chains from one sample in a study of blood T cell repertoires in COVID-19. This table comes from immunoSEQ multiplex PCR, and its TCRdb copy is limited to in-frame clones, with some not included. Seen here are fewer than 250,000 clones, around 87% observed once, and the top ten hold about 2.9%. Sequencing was performed on peripheral blood. The source of these receptors is a man between 60 and 75 years old with acute or convalescent COVID-19. Both conserved end residues are part of each CDR3. D genes are given only for firm matches. Size values are once, few and many counts, or a class for expanded clones, and some rows have none.

NA	NA	TRBV2	TRBJ2-7	TGTGCCAGCAGCTACGAGAGGGAGCAGTACTTC	CASSYEREQYF
NA	few	TRBV12-3/TRBV12-4	TRBJ1-1	TGTGCCAGCAGAACCACAGGGAACACTGAAGCTTTCTTT	CASRTTGNTEAFF
TRBD1	few	TRBV15	TRBJ1-1	TGTGCCACCAGCAGGAGGACAGGGAACACTGAAGCTTTCTTT	CATSRRTGNTEAFF
NA	NA	TRBV6-5	TRBJ2-2	TGTGCCAGCAAGGGAACAGGGATGAACACCGGGGAGCTGTTTTTT	CASKGTGMNTGELFF
NA	NA	TRBV21-1	TRBJ2-7	TGTGCCAGCAGCAAACCCCAGCGGGGGGCCCACGAGCAGTACTTC	CASSKPQRGAHEQYF
NA	NA	TRBV19	TRBJ1-3	TGTGCCAGTAGTATCCGAGGGGGATCCTCTGGAAACACCATATATTTT	CASSIRGGSSGNTIYF
NA	NA	TRBV6-5	TRBJ2-3	TGTGCCAGCAGTTTGACTCGGAGGGGAGATACGCAGTATTTT	CASSLTRRGDTQYF
NA	NA	TRBV11-3	TRBJ2-3	TGTGCCAGCAGCTTAGGGGGCGCAGATACGCAGTATTTT	CASSLGGADTQYF
NA	NA	TRBV24-1	TRBJ1-2	TGTGCCACCGGGGGCAATGGCTATGGCTACACCTTC	CATGGNGYGYTF
NA	NA	TRBV2	TRBJ2-3	TGTGCCAGCACCCAGACGTCAGGCCCAGATACGCAGTATTTT	CASTQTSGPDTQYF
NA	NA	TRBV7-2	TRBJ2-3	TGTGCCAGCAGCCTATTCGGAGCCACAGATACGCAGTATTTT	CASSLFGATDTQYF
NA	NA	TRBV4-2	TRBJ1-1	TGTGCCAGCAGCCTATTTCCCGGGGGGAGCACTGAAGCTTTCTTT	CASSLFPGGSTEAFF
NA	NA	TRBV4-3	TRBJ2-6	TGCGCCAGCAGCCAAGATGGGGCCGGAGGGGCCAACGTCCTGACTTTC	CASSQDGAGGANVLTF
NA	NA	TRBV7-9	TRBJ2-5	TGTGCCAGCAGCCCCCAACAGTACCAAGAGACCCAGTACTTC	CASSPQQYQETQYF
NA	NA	TRBV5-6	TRBJ2-5	TGTGCCAGCAGCATATCCGGGGGACTCCAAGAGACCCAGTACTTC	CASSISGGLQETQYF
TRBD1	NA	TRBV9	TRBJ1-3	TGTGCCAGCAGCGTAGCGGGGTCAGGGGGCGCGGGTGGAAACACCATATATTTT	CASSVAGSGGAGGNTIYF
NA	NA	TRBV6-5	TRBJ1-2	TGTGCCAGCACTCGGGACTTCGGGGATGGCTACACCTTC	CASTRDFGDGYTF
NA	NA	TRBV10-3	TRBJ2-7	TGTGCCATCGGGGCCGGGTACGAGCAGTACTTC	CAIGAGYEQYF
TRBD1	many	TRBV9	TRBJ1-1	TGTGCCAGTGGACAGGTGAACACTGAAGCTTTCTTT	CASGQVNTEAFF
TRBD2	NA	TRBV7-3	TRBJ2-1	TGTGCCAGCAGCGCCCTAGCGGGGGGCTACAATGAGCAGTTCTTC	CASSALAGGYNEQFF
NA	NA	TRBV6-1	TRBJ1-1	TGTGCCAGCAGTGAACCCGGACAGATGAACACTGAAGCTTTCTTT	CASSEPGQMNTEAFF
TRBD1	NA	TRBV5-6	TRBJ2-3	TGTGCCAGCAGCCCGGTGGGACAGGGGGCGCTCACAGATACGCAGTATTTT	CASSPVGQGALTDTQYF
NA	NA	TRBV6-2/TRBV6-3	TRBJ2-5	TGTGCCAGCAGTTACCGCCGGGAGCGTGGGCCGGAGACCCAGTACTTC	CASSYRRERGPETQYF
NA	NA	TRBV6-5	TRBJ1-2	TGTGCCAGCAGCCGAGGGACATTACAGGACTATGGCTACACCTTC	CASSRGTLQDYGYTF
NA	NA	TRBV2	TRBJ1-5	TGTGCCAGCAGTGATTCCGGTCAGCCCCAGCATTTT	CASSDSGQPQHF
NA	NA	TRBV9	TRBJ2-3	TGTGCCAGCAGCGTAGTCGGGAGTTCCACAGATACGCAGTATTTT	CASSVVGSSTDTQYF
NA	NA	TRBV5-1	TRBJ2-7	TGCGCCAGCAGCAATAGCCTACCACCCTACGAGCAGTACTTC	CASSNSLPPYEQYF
NA	NA	TRBV6-5	TRBJ2-3	TGTGCCAGCAGGGCCTCTCAGGGTCGTGGAGATACGCAGTATTTT	CASRASQGRGDTQYF
NA	NA	TRBV7-9	TRBJ1-1	TGTGCCAGCAGCTTAGTCCGGGGGAACACTGAAGCTTTCTTT	CASSLVRGNTEAFF
NA	NA	TRBV7-3	TRBJ2-7	TGTGCCAGCAGCTTAACGAGCTCAGGGGCGTCGGCCTACGAGCAGTACTTC	CASSLTSSGASAYEQYF
TRBD2	NA	TRBV4-1	TRBJ2-7	TGCGCCAGCGCGGGGGGGGCGCGAAACGAGCAGTACTTC	CASAGGARNEQYF
TRBD2	once	TRBV6-5	TRBJ2-3	TGTGCCAGCAGGGTTAGCGGGGGGGGCGCAGATACGCAGTATTTT	CASRVSGGGADTQYF
TRBD1	NA	TRBV15	TRBJ1-5	TGTGCCACCAGCAGAGAACAGGGGAGCAATCAGCCCCAGCATTTT	CATSREQGSNQPQHF
TRBD1	NA	TRBV7-9	TRBJ1-1	TGTGCCAGCAGCCAGGGACAGACAAAACCTGAAGCTTTCTTT	CASSQGQTKPEAFF
TRBD1	NA	TRBV30	TRBJ1-5	TGTGCCTGGGGGGGACAGGCTAGCAATCAGCCCCAGCATTTT	CAWGGQASNQPQHF
NA	NA	TRBV11-2	TRBJ2-2	TGTGCCAGCTGCGTGGGGCGCGGGGACGCCGGGGAGCTGTTTTTT	CASCVGRGDAGELFF
NA	NA	TRBV6-1	TRBJ2-3	TGTGCCAGCAGTGAAGCGCTGGCGGCTAGCACAGATACGCAGTATTTT	CASSEALAASTDTQYF
NA	NA	TRBV7-9	TRBJ2-7	TGTGCCAGCAGCAAGGGGGGACAGAGGAACGAGCAGTACTTC	CASSKGGQRNEQYF
NA	NA	TRBV27	TRBJ1-4	TGTGCCAGCAGTAGACAGGCAACTAATGAAAAACTGTTTTTT	CASSRQATNEKLFF
TRBD1	NA	TRBV18	TRBJ2-6	TGTGCCAGCTCAGGGACAGGTCCTTATGGGGCCAACGTCCTGACTTTC	CASSGTGPYGANVLTF
NA	NA	TRBV4-1	TRBJ2-7	TGCGCCAGCATACAGCCGGCTGACCGGGACTACGAGCAGTACTTC	CASIQPADRDYEQYF
TRBD1	NA	TRBV11-2	TRBJ1-6	TGTGCCAGCAGCATACAGGGGGCGAGCTCCTATAATTCACCCCTCCACTTT	CASSIQGASSYNSPLHF
TRBD2	NA	TRBV18	TRBJ2-1	TGTGCCAGCTCACCACCCTCTCTAGCGGGGGGGCTCTCCTACAATGAGCAGTTCTTC	CASSPPSLAGGLSYNEQFF
NA	NA	TRBV24-1	TRBJ1-6	TGTGCCACCAGCTTAACCCGGGATAATTCACCCCTCCACTTT	CATSLTRDNSPLHF
NA	NA	TRBV5-5	TRBJ2-1	TGTGCCAGCAGCCGGGACTACAATGAGCAGTTCTTC	CASSRDYNEQFF
TRBD1	NA	TRBV3-1/TRBV3-2	TRBJ1-1	TGTGCCAGCAGCCGACCGGGACAGGGCGGTTTAGGCACTGAAGCTTTCTTT	CASSRPGQGGLGTEAFF
TRBD1	NA	TRBV5-1	TRBJ1-1	TGCGCCAGCAGCTCCGGACAGGGGGTATCGAACACTGAAGCTTTCTTT	CASSSGQGVSNTEAFF
TRBD1	NA	TRBV14	TRBJ1-1	TGTGCCAGCAGCCGCCAACAGGGGAGCACTGAAGCTTTCTTT	CASSRQQGSTEAFF
TRBD2	NA	TRBV29-1	TRBJ2-7	TGCAGCGCAGGGGGATGGACTAGCGACGAGCAGTACTTC	CSAGGWTSDEQYF
TRBD1	few	TRBV2	TRBJ2-2	TGTGCCAGCATGGGACAGTTCGGGGAGCTGTTTTTT	CASMGQFGELFF
NA	NA	TRBV7-8	TRBJ2-7	TGTGCCAGCAGCCCCCTTCTCGGGTACGAGCAGTACTTC	CASSPLLGYEQYF
NA	NA	TRBV9	TRBJ2-2	TGTGCCAGCAGCGCAACAGGGGGGGGCTCCACCGGGGAGCTGTTTTTT	CASSATGGGSTGELFF
TRBD2	once	TRBV27	TRBJ2-5	TGTGCCAGCAGTTACGGGACTAGTGTAGAGACCCAGTACTTC	CASSYGTSVETQYF
TRBD1	NA	TRBV27	TRBJ2-5	TGTGCCAGCAGTCCGGGACAGGGGAATAACACAGCCGGGGAGACCCAGTACTTC	CASSPGQGNNTAGETQYF
NA	once	TRBV18	TRBJ1-1	TGTGCCAGCTCACCGCGGTCGGACACTGAAGCTTTCTTT	CASSPRSDTEAFF
TRBD1	NA	TRBV28	TRBJ2-7	TGTGCCAGCAGTTTTTCGAACAGGGGTCTCACCTACGAGCAGTACTTC	CASSFSNRGLTYEQYF
NA	NA	TRBV19	TRBJ2-7	TGTGCCAGTAGTATAGGGCGGGGGCAACCCTACGAGCAGTACTTC	CASSIGRGQPYEQYF
NA	NA	TRBV5-1	TRBJ1-1	TGCGCCAGCAGCCCTGCCGAGGGCCGTGAAGCTTTCTTT	CASSPAEGREAFF